Below, 16 T cell receptor beta chains from the same sample are listed, as sequenced in a study of cytomegalovirus exposure and HLA in healthy donors. Amplification used 60 Vbeta primers and 13 Jbeta primers. The repertoire was sequenced with immunoSEQ multiplex PCR; TCRdb's copy has only in-frame clones and lacks some. The table lists about 160,000 clones, around four fifths of them singletons, with under 2% in the top ten. The sequenced sample was PBMCs. The origin of the receptors is a man aged 18 to 29 in good health and CMV-seronegative.

This chain joins TRBV9 and TRBJ2-3; 9 nucleotides agree with TRBD1. V was clipped by 0 bases and J by 3 bases; unmatched bases: 8. The CDR3 totals 17 residues. In germline, CDR1 is SGDLS, CDR2 YYNGEE. The CDR3 protein is CASSVAGRQGGTDTQYF. In DNA, the CDR3 is TGTGCCAGCAGCGTAGCTGGAAGACAGGGGGGAACAGATACGCAGTATTTT.

The chain couples TRBV5-1 to TRBJ1-1; TRBD1 might be the D (6 bases). The CDR3 sequence is 15 residues long. Germline CDR1 reads SGHRS; CDR2 reads YFSETQ. Trimming removed 0 bases from V and 4 bases from J, with 13 bases in between. The CDR3 nucleotides are TGCGCCAGCAGCTTGGGGCAGGGGAGTATCACTGAAGCTTTCTTT. Protein: CASSLGQGSITEAFF. Full variable domain (outside the CDR3, taken from reference TRBV5-1 and TRBJ1-1): KAGVTQTPRYLIKTRGQQVTLSCSPISGHRSVSWYQQTPGQGLQFLFEYFSETQRNKGNFPGRFSGRQFSNSRSEMNVSTLELGDSALYLCASSLGQGSITEAFFGQGTRLTVV.

This chain links TRBV4-1 with TRBJ1-1; 7 nucleotides align to TRBD1. Germline CDR1 MGHRA, CDR2 YSYEKL. After removal of 3 bases from V and 1 base from J, the junction contained 5 bases not matched to a gene. There are 15 residues in the CDR3. CDR3 protein: CASSHIQGTNTEAFF. CDR3 nucleotide sequence: TGCGCCAGCAGCCATATACAGGGGACGAACACTGAAGCTTTCTTT.

A few counts support this clone. V usage is TRBV7-9 and J usage is TRBJ2-5; a weak D match, TRBD2 (6 bases). The CDR3 runs to 15 residues. The germline CDR1 and CDR2 sequences are SEHNR and FQNEAQ (reference sequence). Trimming stripped 2 bases from V and 5 bases from J, with 15 bases between. This CDR3 reads CASSLSLAAGETQYF. CDR3 DNA: TGTGCCAGCAGCTTAAGCTTAGCGGCCGGGGAGACCCAGTACTTC.

The CDR3, as DNA: TGTGCCACTCTAGCGGTCAGGGTGGCAGATACGCAGTATTTT. As protein: CATLAVRVADTQYF. This chain connects TRBV6-1 to TRBJ2-3, with TRBD2 matching over 7 bases. V lost 10 bases and J lost 4; bases outside the gene matches: 11. Germline lookup yields CDR1 MNHNS and CDR2 SASEGT. The CDR3 sequence is 14 residues long.

Turning to this clone: At the DNA level, this CDR3 is encoded by other sequences in the same sample as well. The genes are TRBV5-6 and TRBJ1-2, with D maybe TRBD1 (6 bases). From germline, CDR1 is SGHDT and CDR2 YYEEEE. This CDR3 is 13 amino acids long. V lost 4 bases and J lost 4, with 11 bases in between. The CDR3 sequence: CASSRTEVYGYTF. For the CDR3, the DNA is TGTGCCAGCAGCAGGACAGAAGTCTATGGCTACACCTTC. The full variable domain, rest sourced from reference TRBV5-6 and TRBJ1-2, is DAGVTQSPTHLIKTRGQQVTLRCSPKSGHDTVSWYQQALGQGPQFIFQYYEEEERQRGNFPDRFSGHQFPNYSSELNVNALLLGDSALYLCASSRTEVYGYTFGSGTRLTVV.

The chain uses TRBV5-4 and TRBJ2-1; D perhaps matches TRBD2 (5 bases). Germline loops: CDR1 SGHNT, CDR2 YYREEE (reference sequence). The CDR3 consists of 16 residues. The V end lost 0 bases, the J end lost 0 bases, and 10 bases lay between the germline ends. CDR3: CASSLGGRVSYNEQFF. The CDR3 nucleotides read TGTGCCAGCAGCTTGGGTGGGCGGGTCTCCTACAATGAGCAGTTCTTC.

This clone was counted a few times. The V and J genes are TRBV6-5 and TRBJ2-2; possibly TRBD2 for D (6 bases). The V gene lost 8 bases and the J gene lost 7 bases, with 14 bases spanning the gap. Germline CDR1 and CDR2: MNHEY and SVGAGI. The CDR3 runs to 13 residues. CDR3 in DNA: TGTGCCAGCCGCCCCGCCGGGGGCGGGGAGCTGTTTTTT. Its translation is CASRPAGGGELFF.

This clone appeared once. The V gene is TRBV28, the J gene TRBJ2-1; a weak D match, TRBD1 (6 bases). Trimming removed 5 bases from V and 6 bases from J, with 29 bases in between. The CDR3 length is 19 residues. Germline V gene data show CDR1 as MDHEN and CDR2 as SYDVKM. The chain's CDR3 is CASSATLFRQVLFRNEQFF. The CDR3 DNA reads TGTGCCAGCAGTGCGACGCTCTTTCGACAGGTTCTATTTCGCAATGAGCAGTTCTTC.

This clone was detected only once. This chain uses TRBV7-8 with TRBJ2-3; D possibly corresponds to TRBD1 (5 bases). The CDR3 has 13 residues. The germline CDR1 and CDR2 sequences are SGHVS and FQNEAQ. The germline V and J ends were trimmed by 5 bases and 2 bases, with 8 bases remaining between them. The CDR3 DNA is TGTGCCAGCAGCCTCGGACACACAGATACGCAGTATTTT. Residues: CASSLGHTDTQYF. Filled out from reference TRBV7-8 and TRBJ2-3, the complete variable domain reads GAGVSQSPRYKVAKRGQDVALRCDPISGHVSLFWYQQALGQGPEFLTYFQNEAQLDKSGLPSDRFFAERPEGSVSTLKIQRTQQEDSAVYLCASSLGHTDTQYFGPGTRLTVL.

This clone was recorded only once. The chain links TRBV25-1 to TRBJ2-3; 16 bases are a match to TRBD2. Germline assignment: CDR1 MGHDK and CDR2 SYGVNS. V dropped 4 bases and J dropped 4; count of bases not matched to a gene: 8. The CDR3 runs 18 residues. CDR3 region: CASSALPGTSGRADTQYF. CDR3 nucleotide sequence: TGTGCCAGCAGTGCCCTCCCCGGGACTAGCGGGAGGGCAGATACGCAGTATTTT. Variable domain in full (rest from reference TRBV25-1 and TRBJ2-3): EADIYQTPRYLVIGTGKKITLECSQTMGHDKMYWYQQDPGMELHLIHYSYGVNSTEKGDLSSESTVSRIRTEHFPLTLESARPSHTSQYLCASSALPGTSGRADTQYFGPGTRLTVL.

The chain employs TRBV7-3 and TRBJ2-2, with 7 bases identical to TRBD2. This CDR3 has 16 amino acids. V shed 2 bases and J 6 bases; nucleotides not matched to a gene: 9. The germline CDR1 and CDR2 sequences are SGHTA and FQGTGA. The CDR3 DNA reads TGTGCCAGCAGCTTAGGCATGGGGGGACTATCCGGGGAGCTGTTTTTT. Translation gives CASSLGMGGLSGELFF.

V gene TRBV11-2 combines with J gene TRBJ1-6, with a possible D match to TRBD1 (6 bases). The CDR3 covers 16 residues. Trimming took off 2 bases at V and 7 bases at J, with 15 bases between the two ends. The V gene's germline CDR1 is SGHAT and CDR2 FQNNGV. In DNA, the CDR3 is TGTGCCAGCAGCTTAAGGTCTCCAAGGGGGAATTCACCCCTCCACTTT. This gives the protein CASSLRSPRGNSPLHF.

The chain couples TRBV7-9 to TRBJ2-7, with TRBD2 matching over 9 bases. CDR1 is SEHNR, CDR2 FQNEAQ, per germline (reference sequence). The V gene end was trimmed by 6 bases and the J gene end by 0 bases; junction bases not matched to a gene: 6. This CDR3 region has 15 residues. The CDR3 DNA sequence: TGTGCCAGCAGGGGAAGCGGGAGGAGCTCCTACGAGCAGTACTTC. Amino acid sequence: CASRGSGRSSYEQYF. The whole variable domain, filled in from reference TRBV7-9 and TRBJ2-7, reads DTGVSQNPRHKITKRGQNVTFRCDPISEHNRLYWYRQTLGQGPEFLTYFQNEAQLEKSRLLSDRFSAERPKGSFSTLEIQRTEQGDSAMYLCASRGSGRSSYEQYFGPGTRLTVT.

The chain combines TRBV27 with TRBJ1-5, with D unclear. CDR1 is MNHEY, CDR2 SMNVEV, per germline (reference sequence). V lost 2 bases, J lost 2 bases, and 10 bases lay in between. This CDR3 spans 15 amino acids. The CDR3 loop reads CASSLGGSGNQPQHF. The CDR3 DNA is TGTGCCAGCAGTTTAGGAGGGTCAGGCAATCAGCCCCAGCATTTT.

Notes on this clone: The same CDR3 can be traced to other DNA sequences in this sample. This chain joins TRBV5-4 and TRBJ2-3; a weak D match, TRBD2 (6 bases). The V end was cut by 2 bases, the J end by 0 bases, with 10 bases between. The CDR3 length is 15 residues. The V gene's germline CDR1 is SGHNT and CDR2 YYREEE (reference sequence). The DNA of the CDR3 is TGTGCCAGCAGCTTCGGAGGGGTCAGCACAGATACGCAGTATTTT. Its protein is CASSFGGVSTDTQYF.